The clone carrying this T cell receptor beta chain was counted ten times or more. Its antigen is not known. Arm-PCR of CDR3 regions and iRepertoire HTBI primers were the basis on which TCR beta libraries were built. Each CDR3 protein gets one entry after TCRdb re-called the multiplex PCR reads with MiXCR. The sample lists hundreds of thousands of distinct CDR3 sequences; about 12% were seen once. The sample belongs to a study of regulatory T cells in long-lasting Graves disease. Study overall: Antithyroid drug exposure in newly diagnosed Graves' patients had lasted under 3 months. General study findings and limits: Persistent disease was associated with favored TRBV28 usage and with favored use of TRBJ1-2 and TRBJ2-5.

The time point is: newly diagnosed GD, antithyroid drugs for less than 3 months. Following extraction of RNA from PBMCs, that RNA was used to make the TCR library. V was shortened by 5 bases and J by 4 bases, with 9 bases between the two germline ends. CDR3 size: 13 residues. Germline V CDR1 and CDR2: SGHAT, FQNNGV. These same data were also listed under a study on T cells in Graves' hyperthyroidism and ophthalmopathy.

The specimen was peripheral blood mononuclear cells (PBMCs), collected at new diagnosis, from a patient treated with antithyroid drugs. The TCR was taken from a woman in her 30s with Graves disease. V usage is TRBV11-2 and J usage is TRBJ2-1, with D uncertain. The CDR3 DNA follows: TGTGCCAGCAGCCGGCGAGAATACAATGAGCAGTTCTTC. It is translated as CASSRREYNEQFF. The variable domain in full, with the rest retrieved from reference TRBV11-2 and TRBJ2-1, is EAGVAQSPRYKIIEKRQSVAFWCNPISGHATLYWYQQILGQGPKLLIQFQNNGVVDDSQLPKDRFSAERLKGVDSTLKIQPAKLEDSAVYLCASSRREYNEQFFGPGTRLTVL.